Listed here are 24 T cell receptor beta chains from one sample, sequenced in a study of post-analysis software for immune sequencing data. The study's findings and limits: Controls showed lower frequencies than patients for a handful of TRBV segments, and TRBV5-6, TRBV5-1 and TRBV20-1 were among these.

These TCRs are of unknown antigen specificity. The TCR beta cDNA libraries contained unique molecular identifiers. TCRdb re-called the PCR reads through MiXCR, storing one row per CDR3 protein. The data contain 750,000 to 900,000 distinct CDR3 sequences, approximately 44% of them seen just once; the ten biggest clones take up 4.9%. Sequenced sample: blood. These receptors originate from a girl aged 5-17 years with multiple sclerosis.

This clonotype showed up just a few times. The V gene is TRBV12-3 or TRBV12-4, the J gene TRBJ1-5, with D unresolved. The CDR3 is made up of 14 amino acids. V was clipped by 0 bases and J by 3 bases, with 6 bases between them. In DNA form, the CDR3 reads TGTGCCAGCAGTTTAGCACAGAACAATCAGCCCCAGCATTTT. Protein product: CASSLAQNNQPQHF.

This clonotype was counted many times. The genes are TRBV29-1 and TRBJ1-2; 9 bases fit TRBD1. The CDR3 spans 14 residues. V lost 6 bases and J lost 8; bases outside the gene matches: 13. Germline loops: CDR1 SQVTM, CDR2 ANQGSEA. The CDR3 spells CSVKPGTGSGGYTF. Written as DNA, the CDR3 is TGCAGCGTGAAACCCGGGACAGGGTCCGGGGGCTACACCTTC.

This clonotype was found a few times. CDR3 in amino acids: CASSPHGSGNYEQYF. CDR3 sequence (DNA): TGTGCCAGCAGCCCCCACGGCTCAGGAAACTACGAGCAGTACTTC. The chain employs TRBV9 and TRBJ2-7, with D uncertain. With 4 bases removed from V and 3 bases from J, the gap between germline ends came to 17 bases. Germline lookup yields CDR1 SGDLS and CDR2 YYNGEE. This CDR3 has 15 residues.

V gene TRBV7-2 combines with J gene TRBJ2-7; possibly TRBD1 for D (6 bases). In germline, CDR1 is SGHTA, CDR2 FQGNSA. V lost 0 bases to trimming and J lost 10 bases, with 10 bases between them. This CDR3 spans 12 amino acids. The CDR3 protein is CASSLAGTLQYF. Written as DNA, the CDR3 is TGTGCCAGCAGCTTAGCCGGGACACTCCAGTACTTC.

This clonotype was seen repeatedly, ten times or more. The chain links TRBV7-9 to TRBJ1-1; the D gene is possibly TRBD1 (6 bases). The CDR3 has 15 amino acids. Trimming stripped 5 bases from V and 5 bases from J, with 18 bases between. Per germline, CDR1 SEHNR and CDR2 FQNEAQ (reference sequence). CDR3 sequence: CASSRTPGVRTEAFF. The CDR3 coding sequence is TGTGCCAGCAGCCGAACCCCAGGGGTGCGAACTGAAGCTTTCTTT.

V and J are TRBV24-1 and TRBJ2-5, with 8 bases that match TRBD2. The CDR3 runs to 16 residues. Germline CDR1 reads KGHDR; CDR2 reads SFDVKD. Trimming at V came to 4 bases and at J to 5 bases, leaving 11 bases not matched to a gene. This CDR3 is CATSERTSIVEETQYF. The CDR3 bases are TGTGCCACCAGTGAACGGACTAGCATCGTCGAGGAGACCCAGTACTTC.

V usage is TRBV12-3 or TRBV12-4 and J usage is TRBJ2-1, with unresolved D. The CDR3 has 13 amino acids. V lost 3 bases and J 8 bases, leaving 11 bases between the germline ends. CDR3 protein: CASSFRVRDEQFF. The CDR3, as DNA: TGTGCCAGCAGTTTTCGGGTTAGGGATGAGCAGTTCTTC.

The chain recombines TRBV9 with TRBJ2-1, with TRBD2 identical over 7 bases. The germline gives CDR1 SGDLS, CDR2 YYNGEE. This CDR3 has 17 amino acids. V trimming: 0 bases; J trimming: 5 bases; junction bases outside the gene matches: 11. The DNA for the CDR3 is TGTGCCAGCAGCGTAGAAATGGCGGGAGCTAACAACAATGAGCAGTTCTTC. Translated: CASSVEMAGANNNEQFF.

This rearrangement joins TRBV6-1 to TRBJ2-1, with TRBD2 identical over 8 bases. Germline V CDR1 and CDR2: MNHNS, SASEGT. The CDR3 length is 16 residues. The V and J ends lost 3 bases and 0 bases, in that order; junction bases with no gene match: 4. The CDR3 loop reads CASSDQSGGSYNEQFF. CDR3 nucleotide sequence: TGTGCCAGCAGTGACCAAAGCGGGGGCTCCTACAATGAGCAGTTCTTC.

The V gene is TRBV5-1, the J gene TRBJ1-1; TRBD1 is a possible D gene (6 bases). V was clipped by 7 bases and J by 6 bases, with 19 bases between them. CDR1 is SGHRS and CDR2 is YFSETQ in the germline V gene. The CDR3 spans 14 residues. In DNA, the CDR3 is TGCGCCAGCTCCTGGGCAGGGGAAGACTCTGAAGCTTTCTTT. This codes for CASSWAGEDSEAFF.

V and J are TRBV5-1 and TRBJ2-5; a weak D match, TRBD2 (7 bases). Germline assignment: CDR1 SGHRS and CDR2 YFSETQ. CDR3 length: 18 residues. Trimming shortened V by 0 bases and J by 11 bases, and 29 bases separated the two germline ends. In DNA, the CDR3 is TGCGCCAGCAGCTTGGGGGGCCGTGGCGGGAGAGGGGACAATGAGCAGTACTTC. Its translation is CASSLGGRGGRGDNEQYF.

This chain connects TRBV4-3 to TRBJ2-1; D remains unclear. CDR3 length equals 14 residues. Germline CDR1 reads LGHNA; CDR2 reads YSLEER. Trimming stripped 1 base from V and 8 bases from J, with 12 bases between. The CDR3 loop reads CASSQVPLVDEQFF. The CDR3 nucleotides are TGCGCCAGCAGCCAAGTCCCACTGGTGGATGAGCAGTTCTTC.

This chain connects TRBV13 to TRBJ2-3; the D gene is possibly TRBD1 (5 bases). Germline V lookup: CDR1 PRHDT, CDR2 FYEKMQ (reference sequence). CDR3 length equals 15 residues. V dropped 4 bases and J dropped 2 bases, with 13 bases sitting between them. CDR3 nucleotide sequence: TGTGCCAGCAGCTGGCCCCTAGGGGACACAGATACGCAGTATTTT. Residues: CASSWPLGDTDTQYF.

There are a few counts of this clonotype. This chain links TRBV7-3 with TRBJ1-4; D is uncertain. Germline-derived CDR1 and CDR2 are SGHTA and FQGTGA. CDR3 size: 15 residues. Trimming took 1 base from V and 3 from J, leaving 9 bases between them. DNA of the CDR3: TGTGCCAGCAGCTTAAATGGCAGACCTAATGAAAAACTGTTTTTT. Residues: CASSLNGRPNEKLFF.

The chain uses TRBV20-1 and TRBJ2-1; TRBD1 aligns across 10 bases. The junction had 1 base not matched to a gene; V was cut back by 5 bases and J by 0 bases. The germline V gene has CDR1 DFQATT and CDR2 SNEGSKA (reference sequence). The CDR3 is 14 residues long. This chain's CDR3 is CSARDRGSYNEQFF. CDR3 in DNA: TGCAGTGCTCGGGACAGGGGCTCCTACAATGAGCAGTTCTTC.

The sample holds a few counts of this clonotype. This chain uses TRBV5-4 with TRBJ2-3, with TRBD1 matching over 7 bases. Looked up from germline, CDR1 is SGHNT and CDR2 is YYREEE (reference sequence). V was pared by 7 bases and J by 2 bases, with 4 bases of the junction left unmatched. The CDR3 has 13 amino acids. The CDR3 loop reads CASDDRDTDTQYF. CDR3 nucleotide sequence: TGTGCCAGCGATGACAGGGACACAGATACGCAGTATTTT.

This sequence joins TRBV6-5 and TRBJ2-7; 10 positions agree with TRBD2. The CDR3 consists of 16 residues. The trim removed 4 bases at V and 2 bases at J, leaving 8 bases unmatched. CDR1 and CDR2 from the germline V gene are MNHEY and SVGAGI. The CDR3 nucleotides are TGTGCCAGCAGTTTAGGGCTAGCGGGAGTTGCCTACGAGCAGTACTTC. Amino acid sequence: CASSLGLAGVAYEQYF.

A few counts support this clonotype. The chain has TRBV7-9 and TRBJ1-2; the D gene is possibly TRBD1 (5 bases). Trimming left V 5 bases short and J 8 bases short, with 15 bases between. CDR3 length: 13 residues. Germline CDR1 is SEHNR and CDR2 is FQNEAQ (reference sequence). This CDR3 is CASSEGELGGYTF. As DNA, the CDR3 is TGTGCCAGCAGCGAAGGGGAGCTGGGGGGCTACACCTTC.

This clonotype showed up just a few times. The chain links TRBV20-1 to TRBJ2-4, with 7 bases lining up with TRBD2. This CDR3 has 13 residues. The V and J ends lost 5 bases and 8 bases, in that order; junction bases with no gene match: 9. Germline CDR1 reads DFQATT; CDR2 reads SNEGSKA (reference sequence). The CDR3 spells CSAPSGPLDIQYF. The DNA of the CDR3 is TGCAGTGCTCCTAGCGGCCCTCTGGACATTCAGTACTTC.

This clonotype was recorded many times. The rearrangement links TRBV27 to TRBJ2-3; D remains unclear. Germline CDR1 MNHEY, CDR2 SMNVEV (reference sequence). V was pared by 4 bases and J by 0 bases, with 8 bases between. The CDR3 runs to 14 residues. The CDR3 sequence: CASSWSDSTDTQYF. CDR3 nucleotide sequence: TGTGCCAGCAGTTGGAGCGATAGCACAGATACGCAGTATTTT.

This clonotype has more than one count but fewer than ten. V gene TRBV7-3 combines with J gene TRBJ2-1, with a weak D call TRBD1 (6 bases). Trimming removed 0 bases at V and 2 bases at J, with 14 bases between. The CDR3 is 17 residues long. Germline V CDR1 and CDR2: SGHTA, FQGTGA. The CDR3 DNA reads TGTGCCAGCAGCTTAACGGCCCCAGGGGACCCCTACAATGAGCAGTTCTTC. It codes for CASSLTAPGDPYNEQFF.

The sample holds a few counts of this clonotype. The chain links TRBV7-9 to TRBJ2-7, with 11 positions matching TRBD2. Germline loops: CDR1 SEHNR, CDR2 FQNEAQ (reference sequence). This CDR3 is 15 amino acids long. The V segment lost 1 base and the J segment 6 bases; nucleotides outside the gene matches: 5. The CDR3 region is CASSLEIAGGPEQYF. In DNA, the CDR3 is TGTGCCAGCAGCTTAGAGATAGCGGGAGGGCCCGAGCAGTACTTC.

The rearrangement links TRBV4-3 to TRBJ2-3; D not resolved. Germline CDR1 LGHNA, CDR2 YSLEER. Between the trimmed V and J ends, which lost 2 bases and 0 bases, there was a span of 9 bases. The CDR3 loop spans 15 amino acids. The CDR3 spells CASSQSYPSTDTQYF. CDR3 nucleotides: TGCGCCAGCAGCCAAAGCTACCCTAGCACAGATACGCAGTATTTT.

This clonotype occurred a few times. The chain has TRBV24-1 and TRBJ2-7; maybe TRBD2 (5 bases). TRBJ2-5 explains the end of the DNA better; the J call may be wrong. Germline CDR1 KGHDR, CDR2 SFDVKD. There are 14 residues in the CDR3. The CDR3 nucleotides are TGTGCCACCAGTGACATTGAGGAGGAAGAGACCCAGTACTTC. Amino acids: CATSDIEEEETQYF.